Presented here are 12 T cell receptor beta chains from one specimen sequenced in a study of cytomegalovirus exposure and HLA in healthy donors. The primer mix had 60 Vbeta and 13 Jbeta primers. Method: immunoSEQ multiplex PCR; TCRdb's copy keeps in-frame clones and lacks some. Of about 160,000 clones in the sample, almost 80% were seen once. The specimen was PBMCs. The origin of the receptors is a woman between 45 and 60 years old in good health and CMV-seropositive.

This clone was recorded only once. This rearrangement joins TRBV6-1 to TRBJ2-7; 8 nucleotides match TRBD1. The CDR3 totals 16 residues. Germline CDR1 reads MNHNS; CDR2 reads SASEGT. The V segment lost 3 bases and the J segment 4 bases; nucleotides outside the gene matches: 11. The CDR3 DNA is TGTGCCAGCAGTGACTTTTCTACAGGGGGGAGGTACGAGCAGTACTTC. It codes for CASSDFSTGGRYEQYF.

The V gene is TRBV27, the J gene TRBJ1-4; 9 bases map to TRBD1. The CDR3 spans 15 residues. Trimming at V came to 5 bases and at J to 5 bases, leaving 6 bases not matched to a gene. In germline, CDR1 is MNHEY, CDR2 SMNVEV (reference sequence). CDR3: CASSASGTGNEKLFF. CDR3 nucleotides: TGTGCCAGCAGTGCTTCCGGGACAGGGAATGAAAAACTGTTTTTT.

The rearrangement joins TRBV28 to TRBJ2-7; 9 bases agree with TRBD1. The germline V gene encodes CDR1 MDHEN and CDR2 SYDVKM. There are 15 residues in the CDR3. The ends lost 8 bases at V and 1 base at J; junction bases unmatched: 9. The CDR3 DNA follows: TGTGCCAGCGTACAATCCGGGACAGGGTCCTACGAGCAGTACTTC. As protein: CASVQSGTGSYEQYF.

The rearrangement links TRBV7-9 to TRBJ2-6; TRBD2 aligns across 10 bases. CDR3 size: 19 residues. Germline V gene sequence: CDR1 SEHNR, CDR2 FQNEAQ (reference sequence). After removal of 7 bases from V and 0 bases from J, the junction contained 12 bases not matched to a gene. CDR3 loop: CASTPDLAGAPSGANVLTF. CDR3 nucleotides: TGTGCCAGCACCCCCGATCTAGCGGGGGCCCCCTCTGGGGCCAACGTCCTGACTTTC.

The chain carries TRBV5-1 and TRBJ2-2; TRBD2 matches 12 bases. The CDR3 is 16 residues long. Trimming took 4 bases from V and 7 from J; bases not matched to a gene: 8. CDR1 is SGHRS and CDR2 is YFSETQ in the germline V gene. The CDR3 loop is CASSQTSGGRDGELFF. In nucleotides, the CDR3 is TGCGCCAGCAGCCAAACTAGCGGGGGGCGAGACGGGGAGCTGTTTTTT.

This rearrangement joins TRBV4-1 to TRBJ2-7; 8 bases align to TRBD2. The CDR3 has 15 amino acids. The germline CDR1 and CDR2 sequences are MGHRA and YSYEKL. V was pared by 2 bases and J by 0 bases, with 3 bases of the junction left unmatched. The CDR3 sequence: CASSQSSGSSYEQYF. The DNA of the CDR3 is TGCGCCAGCAGCCAATCTAGCGGGTCCTCCTACGAGCAGTACTTC.

The chain couples TRBV18 to TRBJ2-7; 7 positions agree with TRBD1. There are 12 residues in the CDR3. The V and J ends lost 6 bases and 6 bases, in that order; junction bases with no gene match: 5. The germline CDR1 and CDR2 sequences are KGHSH and LQKENI. CDR3 in amino acids: CASSSTGIEQYF. The CDR3 region has the DNA TGTGCCAGCTCGTCGACAGGGATCGAGCAGTACTTC.

The chain links TRBV19 to TRBJ2-3; TRBD1 matches at 10 bases. The CDR3 spans 16 residues. Germline CDR1 LNHDA, CDR2 SQIVND (reference sequence). Unmatched junction bases numbered 8, after V lost 5 bases and J lost 3 bases. The CDR3 nucleotides read TGTGCCAGTAGTTTGACAGGGGGCGCGGGGACAGATACGCAGTATTTT. This translates into CASSLTGGAGTDTQYF.

A few counts support this clone. This chain joins TRBV6-6 and TRBJ1-4; 10 bases match TRBD1. This CDR3 is 14 amino acids long. The V gene's germline CDR1 is MNHNY and CDR2 SVGAGI (reference sequence). The ends lost 5 bases at V and 6 bases at J; junction bases unmatched: 3. The CDR3 nucleotides read TGTGCCAGCAGTGACAGGGGGCATGATGAAAAACTGTTTTTT. This codes for CASSDRGHDEKLFF.

V usage is TRBV2 and J usage is TRBJ2-3; 8 bases match TRBD2. The germline CDR1 and CDR2 sequences are SNHLY and FYNNEI. V lost 6 bases, J lost 0 bases, and 8 bases stayed unmatched. The CDR3 is 16 amino acids. CDR3 sequence: CASRGGSGRSTDTQYF. The CDR3 DNA is TGTGCCAGCAGGGGGGGGAGCGGGAGAAGCACAGATACGCAGTATTTT. Supplemented by reference TRBV2 and TRBJ2-3, the full variable domain reads EPEVTQTPSHQVTQMGQEVILRCVPISNHLYFYWYRQILGQKVEFLVSFYNNEISEKSEIFDDQFSVERPDGSNFTLKIRSTKLEDSAMYFCASRGGSGRSTDTQYFGPGTRLTVL.

The V gene is TRBV2, the J gene TRBJ2-5; 8 bases map to TRBD2. Germline V gives CDR1 SNHLY, CDR2 FYNNEI. J gave up 0 bases and V 5 bases, and 11 bases lay outside the gene matches. The CDR3 is 17 residues long. Here the CDR3 DNA reads TGTGCCAGCAGTCCCCTGGGTCTAGCGGGTTACCAAGAGACCCAGTACTTC. Protein: CASSPLGLAGYQETQYF.

This clone was recorded once. This sequence joins TRBV13 and TRBJ1-1; D is ambiguous. Germline CDR1 is PRHDT and CDR2 is FYEKMQ (reference sequence). This CDR3 is built from 16 residues. V was shortened by 5 bases and J by 1 base, with 17 bases between the two germline ends. The DNA for the CDR3 is TGTGCCAGCAGCCTCCTTAGGAGGGAGAGGAACACTGAAGCTTTCTTT. Its translation: CASSLLRRERNTEAFF.